A single sample gave rise to the 4 T cell receptor beta chains below, sequenced in a study of CD8 T cells in ankylosing spondylitis. Using its own MiXCR run on the 5' RACE reads, TCRdb lists one record per CDR3 protein. The profile covers 200,000 to 250,000 distinct CDR3 sequences, with 10% appearing a single time and roughly 23% taken by the ten largest. The sequencing input was blood, either unsorted or a sorted T cell fraction (not recorded which). These receptor sequences come from a male donor with ankylosing spondylitis or in good health (not recorded which).

This clonotype was seen many times. The gene calls are TRBV5-1 and TRBJ1-4; D gene unclear. This CDR3 is 14 amino acids long. Trimming took off 2 bases at V and 7 bases at J, with 12 bases between the two ends. The germline CDR1 and CDR2 sequences are SGHRS and YFSETQ. CDR3 DNA sequence: TGCGCCAGCAGCTTCGGTGGCTCCGGTGAAAAACTGTTTTTT. Amino acid sequence: CASSFGGSGEKLFF.

The rearrangement links TRBV5-1 to TRBJ1-1; 8 bases line up with TRBD1. CDR1 is SGHRS and CDR2 is YFSETQ in the germline V gene. The CDR3 is 15 amino acids. After removal of 4 bases from V and 5 bases from J, the junction contained 10 bases not matched to a gene. The chain's CDR3 is CASSTGQGIGTEAFF. The CDR3 nucleotides read TGCGCCAGCAGCACCGGACAGGGAATAGGAACTGAAGCTTTCTTT.

The chain's CDR3 is CASSPGPQNTEAFF. Written as DNA, the CDR3 is TGTGCCAGCAGCCCGGGACCACAGAACACTGAAGCTTTCTTT. The chain combines TRBV7-3 with TRBJ1-1, with D possibly TRBD1 on 5 matching bases. The V gene lost 5 bases and the J gene lost 1 base, with 11 bases spanning the gap. The CDR3 extends over 14 amino acids. Per the germline V gene, CDR1 is SGHTA and CDR2 is FQGTGA.

The chain carries TRBV7-2 and TRBJ2-1; 7 nucleotides match TRBD1. Trimming at V came to 4 bases and at J to 7 bases, leaving 16 bases not matched to a gene. The CDR3 is 17 residues long. Per germline, CDR1 SGHTA and CDR2 FQGNSA. CDR3 amino acids: CASSYRGFGTSLNEQFF. CDR3 DNA sequence: TGTGCCAGCAGCTACAGGGGATTTGGTACCTCGCTAAATGAGCAGTTCTTC.